This TCR beta chain originates from a study of spatial heterogeneity in lung cancer. Study background: Detection of beta-chain sequences consistently exceeded that of alpha-chain sequences.

Time point specified: sample taken at primary tumor resection. The input material, whole RNA from tumor, nontumor lung or frozen PBMC, was sequenced unsorted. Each TCR cDNA molecule carried a unique molecular identifier. From the 5' RACE reads, TCRdb called clonotypes with MiXCR, one entry per CDR3 protein. This table holds tens of thousands of distinct CDR3 sequences, approximately 5.7% found once. This clonotype was observed at least ten times. CDR3 length: 17 amino acids. Germline CDR1 and CDR2: LNHDA and SQIVND (reference sequence). Trimming took 6 bases from V and 8 from J; bases not matched to a gene: 16.

This chain uses TRBV19 with TRBJ2-1, with 10 positions matching TRBD2. This receptor was identified in a male donor with early-stage non-small cell lung cancer. Specimen: PBMCs, collected at surgery. The CDR3 protein is CASRLTGAGGILDEQFF. The DNA for the CDR3 is TGTGCCAGTAGGCTCACGGGAGCGGGAGGGATTTTGGATGAGCAGTTCTTC.